These 18 T cell receptor beta chains share one sample of origin, sequenced in a study of blood T cell repertoires in COVID-19. Method: immunoSEQ multiplex PCR; TCRdb's copy keeps in-frame clones and lacks some. Here the sample spans some 390,000 clones, under 90% being singletons. Material for sequencing was PBMCs or T cells enriched from blood (not recorded which). The receptors come from a young woman who had recovered from COVID-19.

V and J are TRBV7-9 and TRBJ1-5, with TRBD1 identical over 8 bases. CDR1 is SEHNR and CDR2 is FQNEAQ in the germline V gene (reference sequence). V trimming: 3 bases; J trimming: 2 bases; junction bases outside the gene matches: 9. The CDR3 extends over 17 amino acids. The CDR3 DNA is TGTGCCAGCAGCTTTCGCAGGGGGCTATGGGGCAATCAGCCCCAGCATTTT. Translating it yields CASSFRRGLWGNQPQHF.

The CDR3 DNA sequence: TGTGCCAGCAGCCAAGATCTCCAGGGGGGTATCCAGCCCCAGCATTTT. Its translation: CASSQDLQGGIQPQHF. The rearrangement joins TRBV3-1 (or the pseudogene TRBV3-2) to TRBJ1-5; 7 nucleotides line up with TRBD1. Germline V gene data show CDR1 as LGHDT and CDR2 as YNNKEL (reference sequence). Trimming removed 0 bases from V and 7 bases from J; junction bases left unmatched: 9. CDR3 length equals 16 residues.

V and J are TRBV6-2 or TRBV6-3 and TRBJ1-6, with 9 positions matching TRBD1. The CDR3 length is 18 residues. Per the germline V gene, CDR1 is MNHEY and CDR2 is SVGEGT. J gave up 8 bases and V 2 bases, and 13 bases lay outside the gene matches. CDR3 residues: CASSYADLGQGGDSPLHF. The CDR3, as DNA: TGTGCCAGCAGTTACGCTGACCTGGGACAGGGAGGGGATTCACCCCTCCACTTT.

This chain connects TRBV28 to TRBJ1-5, with 8 bases matching TRBD1. The CDR3 runs to 16 residues. The V gene's germline CDR1 is MDHEN and CDR2 SYDVKM. V dropped 4 bases and J dropped 5; count of bases not matched to a gene: 10. CDR3 loop: CASSYGRTGIDQPQHF. The CDR3 nucleotides are TGTGCCAGCAGTTACGGCCGGACAGGGATAGATCAGCCCCAGCATTTT.

The count of this clone is one. The chain combines TRBV24-1 with TRBJ2-5, with D possibly TRBD1 on 6 matching bases. This CDR3 comprises 15 residues. Germline CDR1 and CDR2: KGHDR and SFDVKD. V was pared by 3 bases and J by 0 bases, with 10 bases between. CDR3: CATSDPAGDQETQYF. CDR3 nucleotide sequence: TGTGCCACCAGTGATCCGGCAGGGGACCAAGAGACCCAGTACTTC.

The rearrangement links TRBV19 to TRBJ2-2, with 8 positions matching TRBD1. The V and J ends lost 7 bases and 6 bases, in that order; junction bases with no gene match: 13. The germline V gene encodes CDR1 LNHDA and CDR2 SQIVND (reference sequence). The CDR3 is made up of 16 amino acids. Written as DNA, the CDR3 is TGTGCCAGTACTAAACACTGGGAACAGGGGGCCGGGGAGCTGTTTTTT. Amino acid sequence: CASTKHWEQGAGELFF.

The chain combines TRBV7-6 with TRBJ1-2; weak D call: TRBD1 (6 bases). CDR1 SGHVS and CDR2 FNYEAQ come from the germline V gene. CDR3 length: 15 amino acids. Between the trimmed V and J ends, which lost 1 base and 4 bases, there was a span of 13 bases. The CDR3 DNA sequence: TGTGCCAGCAGCTTAGACGGGGGGCAGGGCTATGGCTACACCTTC. Protein sequence: CASSLDGGQGYGYTF.

This CDR3 is CAGSQGGENEKLFF. In DNA, the CDR3 is TGTGCCGGTAGTCAGGGTGGGGAAAATGAAAAACTGTTTTTT. The chain recombines TRBV30 with TRBJ1-4, with D perhaps TRBD1 (5 bases). Germline V gives CDR1 GTSNPN, CDR2 SVGIG (reference sequence). Deletions cut 8 bases from V and 5 bases from J, with 18 bases between. The CDR3 is 14 amino acids.

This rearrangement joins TRBV6-5 to TRBJ1-1, with 8 bases that match TRBD1. Germline V lookup: CDR1 MNHEY, CDR2 SVGAGI. This CDR3 comprises 15 residues. The trim removed 2 bases at V and 2 bases at J, leaving 4 bases unmatched. CDR3 sequence reads: CASSYLQGVNTEAFF. In DNA form, the CDR3 reads TGTGCCAGCAGTTACCTACAGGGGGTCAACACTGAAGCTTTCTTT.

The chain recombines TRBV7-3 with TRBJ2-5; D remains ambiguous. Germline CDR1 SGHTA, CDR2 FQGTGA. Trimming pared 5 bases from V and 5 bases from J, leaving 12 bases between. This CDR3 is built from 13 residues. The CDR3 is CASSRFNTETQYF. CDR3 DNA: TGTGCCAGCAGCCGATTTAATACTGAGACCCAGTACTTC.

This clone is a singleton in its sample. The CDR3 is CASSVGALLAAQFF. In DNA, the CDR3 is TGTGCCAGCAGCGTAGGGGCCCTCCTAGCGGCCCAGTTCTTC. The chain carries TRBV9 and TRBJ2-1; TRBD2 matches 7 bases. J gave up 13 bases and V 0 bases, and 10 bases lay outside the gene matches. The CDR3 totals 14 residues. Germline values: CDR1 SGDLS, CDR2 YYNGEE.

The genes are TRBV7-2 and TRBJ2-3, with 11 bases matching TRBD2. With 5 bases clipped from V and 7 bases from J, the junction kept 8 bases outside the gene matches. The V gene's germline CDR1 is SGHTA and CDR2 FQGNSA. The CDR3 loop spans 15 amino acids. The CDR3 nucleotides are TGTGCCAGCAGCAAGACTAGCGGGGCGTCTTATACGCAGTATTTT. Its protein product is CASSKTSGASYTQYF.

The V call is TRBV23-1, the J call TRBJ2-5; 8 bases agree with TRBD2. TRBV23-1 is an ORF, with its function uncertain. The J segment lost 6 bases and the V segment lost 4 bases, leaving 13 bases of the junction unmatched. CDR3 size: 16 residues. The CDR3 nucleotides are TGCGCCAGCAGTCGGAAGAGCGGGAGACCCTTACAGACCCAGTACTTC. Protein: CASSRKSGRPLQTQYF.

The rearrangement links TRBV29-1 to TRBJ1-1; 10 bases map to TRBD1. Losses at the gene ends were 2 bases for V and 0 bases for J; bases not matched to a gene: 12. This CDR3 has 18 residues. Per the germline V gene, CDR1 is SQVTM and CDR2 is ANQGSEA. CDR3 sequence: CSVETEVWDRGMNTEAFF. CDR3 sequence (DNA): TGCAGCGTTGAAACCGAAGTTTGGGACAGGGGAATGAACACTGAAGCTTTCTTT. Variable domain in full (rest from reference TRBV29-1 and TRBJ1-1): SAVISQKPSRDICQRGTSLTIQCQVDSQVTMMFWYRQQPGQSLTLIATANQGSEATYESGFVIDKFPISRPNLTFSTLTVSNMSPEDSSIYLCSVETEVWDRGMNTEAFFGQGTRLTVV.

This chain joins TRBV7-9 and TRBJ2-1; 9 bases are a match to TRBD2. The CDR3 is 13 residues long. Per the germline V gene, CDR1 is SEHNR and CDR2 is FQNEAQ (reference sequence). Losses at the gene ends were 4 bases for V and 10 bases for J; bases not matched to a gene: 5. CDR3 protein: CASSSLTSGEQFF. DNA for the CDR3: TGTGCCAGCAGCTCCCTGACTAGCGGAGAGCAGTTCTTC.

This clone appeared once. This sequence joins TRBV9 and TRBJ1-1; D remains ambiguous. Trimming stripped 0 bases from V and 1 base from J, with 4 bases between. The CDR3 consists of 13 residues. Per the germline V gene, CDR1 is SGDLS and CDR2 is YYNGEE. The CDR3 reads CASSVAKNTEAFF. Here the CDR3 DNA reads TGTGCCAGCAGCGTAGCAAAGAACACTGAAGCTTTCTTT. The full variable domain, its missing parts supplied by reference TRBV9 and TRBJ1-1, is DSGVTQTPKHLITATGQRVTLRCSPRSGDLSVYWYQQSLDQGLQFLIQYYNGEERAKGNILERFSAQQFPDLHSELNLSSLELGDSALYFCASSVAKNTEAFFGQGTRLTVV.

The V call is TRBV18, the J call TRBJ1-5; possibly TRBD1 for D (6 bases). The CDR3 runs to 15 residues. V was shortened by 5 bases and J by 0 bases, with 11 bases between the two germline ends. Germline CDR1 KGHSH, CDR2 LQKENI. Here the CDR3 reads CASSEGQDSNQPQHF. Here the CDR3 DNA reads TGTGCCAGCTCAGAGGGACAAGATAGCAATCAGCCCCAGCATTTT.

This clone occurred a few times. The chain uses TRBV18 and TRBJ1-5; D might be TRBD1 (5 bases). This CDR3 region has 16 residues. Trimming removed 2 bases at V and 5 bases at J, with 16 bases between. CDR1 KGHSH and CDR2 LQKENI come from the germline V gene. DNA for the CDR3: TGTGCCAGCTCACCAGAGGTTGGCAGGGCTGATCAGCCCCAGCATTTT. Amino acid sequence: CASSPEVGRADQPQHF.